Presented here are 7 T cell receptor beta chains from one specimen sequenced in a study of control samples from healthy donors and cancer patients. The table came from immunoSEQ multiplex PCR; TCRdb's copy has only in-frame clones and leaves some out. Among about 100,000 clones, more than 90% were seen once, and the ten largest hold approximately 3%. Sample: blood. These receptors came from a human donor in good health. The donor label of this sample is uncertain.

As to this clone: A read error may account for a junction end that differs from germline. This chain uses TRBV6-1 with TRBJ1-6, with 8 bases that match TRBD1. Germline V gene data show CDR1 as MNHNS and CDR2 as SASEGT. The CDR3 spans 15 residues. CDR3 coding DNA: TGTGCCAGCAGTGAACTGGGGACAGGTGATTCGCCCCTCCACTTT. This gives the protein CASSELGTGDSPLHF.

The chain joins TRBV4-1 to TRBJ1-5; unclear D gene. The CDR3 has 14 amino acids. Trimming shortened V by 4 bases and J by 2 bases, and 9 bases separated the two germline ends. Germline V gene data show CDR1 as MGHRA and CDR2 as YSYEKL. The chain's CDR3 is CASSRPDGNQPQHF. Written as DNA, the CDR3 is TGCGCCAGCAGCCGCCCGGATGGCAATCAGCCCCAGCATTTT.

V and J are TRBV14 and TRBJ2-1, with a weak D call TRBD2 (6 bases). The CDR3 consists of 15 residues. Trimming removed 1 base at V and 9 bases at J, with 16 bases between. Germline CDR1 is SGHDN and CDR2 is FVKESK. The CDR3 here is CASSQVGGGLGEQFF. The CDR3 nucleotides read TGTGCCAGCAGCCAAGTGGGTGGAGGGCTGGGTGAGCAGTTCTTC.

V and J are TRBV27 and TRBJ2-7, with TRBD2 matching over 12 bases. The CDR3 has 17 residues. Germline CDR1 reads MNHEY; CDR2 reads SMNVEV (reference sequence). Losses at the gene ends were 3 bases for V and 2 bases for J; bases not matched to a gene: 8. CDR3 region: CASSFLQTSGGTYEQYF. In DNA form, the CDR3 reads TGTGCCAGCAGTTTCCTTCAGACTAGCGGGGGAACCTACGAGCAGTACTTC.

The chain joins TRBV27 to TRBJ2-7; a weak D match, TRBD1 (5 bases). Germline-derived CDR1 and CDR2 are MNHEY and SMNVEV (reference sequence). V lost 5 bases to trimming and J lost 0 bases, with 17 bases between them. The CDR3 spans 16 residues. CDR3 region: CASSPSVGHNSYEQYV. CDR3 nucleotides: TGTGCCAGCAGTCCTTCTGTTGGACACAACTCCTACGAGCAGTACGTC.

The chain links TRBV28 to TRBJ1-1; D might be TRBD1 (5 bases). Trimming stripped 5 bases from V and 1 base from J, with 14 bases between. Germline CDR1 and CDR2: MDHEN and SYDVKM. The CDR3 is 15 residues long. Written as DNA, the CDR3 is TGTGCCAGCAGTCGTTCCGGGACGGGGAACACTGAAGCTTTCTTT. Translating gives CASSRSGTGNTEAFF.

This chain uses TRBV19 with TRBJ1-1, with D unclear. The CDR3 is 14 amino acids. The V gene lost 0 bases and the J gene lost 4 bases, with 9 bases spanning the gap. From germline, CDR1 is LNHDA and CDR2 SQIVND (reference sequence). CDR3 DNA: TGTGCCAGTAGTATAGAAGGGCGGGTCACTGAAGCTTTCTTT. This sequence encodes CASSIEGRVTEAFF.